Below are 9 T cell receptor beta chains sequenced from a single sample in a study of T cells after yellow fever vaccination. Each CDR3 protein is one row after TCRdb ran MiXCR on the 5' RACE reads. The sample shows approximately 610,000 distinct CDR3 sequences, approximately 16% of them seen only once. Sequences were derived from PBMCs, sampled about 5 days after the first yellow fever vaccination. The receptors were gathered from a man aged 18 to 29 who received the YFV17D yellow fever vaccine.

J is TRBJ1-1 and V is TRBV29-1; D gene unclear. The germline V gene encodes CDR1 SQVTM and CDR2 ANQGSEA. The CDR3 covers 11 residues. V was trimmed by 1 base and J by 4 bases, leaving 4 bases between them. CDR3 protein: CSVEVGTEAFF. The DNA for the CDR3 is TGCAGCGTTGAAGTGGGCACTGAAGCTTTCTTT.

This clonotype was detected a few times. This chain uses TRBV7-9 with TRBJ1-4; a possible D gene is TRBD1 (5 bases). The CDR3 totals 15 residues. V lost 2 bases and J lost 4, with 11 bases in between. The V gene's germline CDR1 is SEHNR and CDR2 FQNEAQ (reference sequence). The CDR3 region is CASSLFGDLNEKLFF. The CDR3 coding sequence is TGTGCCAGCAGCTTATTTGGGGACCTTAATGAAAAACTGTTTTTT.

This clonotype was recorded at least ten times. V and J are TRBV7-3 and TRBJ1-1; D call uncertain. CDR1 SGHTA and CDR2 FQGTGA come from the germline V gene. The V end was cut by 6 bases, the J end by 0 bases, with 14 bases between. The CDR3 contains 15 residues. The chain's CDR3 is CASSPGGAMNTEAFF. The CDR3 bases are TGTGCCAGCAGTCCGGGTGGCGCTATGAACACTGAAGCTTTCTTT.

This clonotype was observed a handful of times. The chain combines TRBV6-1 with TRBJ1-2; D might be TRBD1 (6 bases). This CDR3 has 12 amino acids. Germline CDR1 MNHNS, CDR2 SASEGT. V lost 7 bases to trimming and J lost 7 bases, with 13 bases between them. The CDR3 loop is CASTEGGFGYTF. Here the CDR3 DNA reads TGTGCCAGCACCGAGGGGGGTTTTGGCTACACCTTC.

This CDR3 reads CASSQDPPGLGQPQHF. Written as DNA, the CDR3 is TGCGCCAGCAGCCAAGATCCCCCAGGGTTGGGTCAGCCCCAGCATTTT. The chain employs TRBV4-1 and TRBJ1-5; D might be TRBD1 (5 bases). The germline CDR1 and CDR2 sequences are MGHRA and YSYEKL. The CDR3 has 16 residues. Between the trimmed V and J ends, which lost 0 bases and 6 bases, there was a span of 15 bases.

This CDR3 reads CASRAAAEPRSYEQYV. The DNA of the CDR3 is TGTGCCAGTCGGGCGGCGGCCGAGCCTAGATCCTACGAGCAGTACGTC. The chain couples TRBV6-2 or TRBV6-3 to TRBJ2-7; D not resolved. Germline CDR1 and CDR2: MNHEY and SVGEGT. The CDR3 runs to 16 residues. V lost 9 bases, J lost 1 base, and 22 bases lay in between.

In this sample, this clonotype turned up a few times. This rearrangement joins TRBV5-1 to TRBJ2-2; 7 bases agree with TRBD1. With V trimmed by 4 bases and J by 0 bases, 12 bases remained unmatched. The length of the CDR3 is 18 residues. CDR1 and CDR2 (germline): SGHRS, YFSETQ. CDR3 sequence (DNA): TGCGCCAGCAGCGAAAGACCCCGGGACAGAGCGAACACCGGGGAGCTGTTTTTT. Translation gives CASSERPRDRANTGELFF.

The V gene is TRBV28, the J gene TRBJ1-5, with D perhaps TRBD1 (5 bases). Trimming removed 7 bases at V and 8 bases at J, with 18 bases between. There are 14 residues in the CDR3. The germline V gene encodes CDR1 MDHEN and CDR2 SYDVKM. CDR3 bases: TGTGCCAGCAAATACCCCGACAGAATCAAGCCCCAGCATTTT. Residues: CASKYPDRIKPQHF. Looking up the rest from reference TRBV28 and TRBJ1-5 gives the full variable domain: DVKVTQSSRYLVKRTGEKVFLECVQDMDHENMFWYRQDPGLGLRLIYFSYDVKMKEKGDIPEGYSVSREKKERFSLILESASTNQTSMYLCASKYPDRIKPQHFGDGTRLSIL.

The chain employs TRBV7-2 and TRBJ2-1; 7 positions match TRBD1. CDR1 SGHTA and CDR2 FQGNSA come from the germline V gene. The CDR3 consists of 15 residues. The ends lost 3 bases at V and 2 bases at J; junction bases unmatched: 4. CDR3 nucleotide sequence: TGTGCCAGCAGCTTTCGGACAGGCCCCTACAATGAGCAGTTCTTC. It translates to CASSFRTGPYNEQFF.